The clone carrying this T cell receptor beta chain was counted a few times. Its target is not known. PCR involved 60 Vbeta and 13 Jbeta primers. The protocol was immunoSEQ multiplex PCR, while the TCRdb copy is restricted to in-frame clones and leaves out a portion. The data contain about 94,000 clones, more than 60% of them singletons. The data stem from a study of cytomegalovirus exposure and HLA in healthy donors. Study-level results: Near-uniform donor sequencing depth was presumed by presence/absence analyses.

V lost 4 bases and J lost 4; bases outside the gene matches: 5. The CDR3 spans 15 residues. Germline V gene data show CDR1 as SGHTA and CDR2 as FQGTGA. The sample taken for sequencing was PBMCs. The clonotype was recovered from a man between 25 and 39 years old in good health and CMV-seronegative. The genes are TRBV7-3 and TRBJ2-5; 11 positions match TRBD1. The CDR3 is CASSSGQGAGETQYF. The CDR3, as DNA: TGTGCCAGCAGCTCCGGACAGGGGGCAGGAGAGACCCAGTACTTC. The whole variable domain, remainder taken from reference TRBV7-3 and TRBJ2-5, is GAGVSQTPSNKVTEKGKYVELRCDPISGHTALYWYRQSLGQGPEFLIYFQGTGAADDSGLPNDRFFAVRPEGSVSTLKIQRTERGDSAVYLCASSSGQGAGETQYFGPGTRLLVL.